The TCR beta chain under discussion was sequenced for a study of breast tumors, draining lymph nodes, adjacent tissues. Findings and caveats of the study: Tumor T cell lymph node origin was a supported hypothesis, not proven. The data were judged consistent with most tumor T cells coming from lymph node and expanding in tumor. Tumors had less TCR diversity than lymph nodes, more than nontumor tissue.

Germline values: CDR1 SGHDT, CDR2 YYEEEE. The germline V and J ends were trimmed by 0 bases and 5 bases, with 6 bases remaining between them. This CDR3 region has 12 residues. The lymph nodes were axillary draining lymph nodes from breast cancer patients. TCRdb passed the multiplex PCR reads through MiXCR, listing each CDR3 protein once. In the table there are approximately 89,000 distinct CDR3 sequences, roughly 29% of which are singletons. This clonotype was recorded at least ten times. The antigen remains undetermined. This rearrangement joins TRBV5-6 to TRBJ2-7; D call uncertain. Input material: axillary lymph node tissue. The receptor was derived from a female donor with breast cancer. Some clones in this sample may be carry-over from other donors' samples. In DNA form, the CDR3 reads TGTGCCAGCAGCTTGGCCATAAACGAGCAGTACTTC. It codes for CASSLAINEQYF.